These T cell receptor beta chains were read from a single sample in a study of vaccination and CD4 T cells after COVID-19. Via MiXCR, TCRdb re-called the PCR reads, giving one row per CDR3 protein. Of about 25,000 distinct CDR3 sequences listed, about 52% are singletons. No antigen is known for these receptors. Specimen: CD4+ T cells from blood, cultured in vitro. Receptor source: a human donor who had recovered from COVID-19. The CDR3 runs from the conserved cysteine through the conserved F or W. Each record gives: CDR3 DNA, CDR3 protein, D gene, clone size, J gene, V gene. The D gene is left open where the match is weak. Some rows mark clone size as missing; the rest say once, few, many or name a class of expanded clone.

DNA: TGCAGCGTGGACGGAAAGAACACTGAAGCTTTCTTT; CDR3: CSVDGKNTEAFF; D: .; size: .; J: TRBJ1-1; V: TRBV29-1
DNA: TGTGCCAGCAGCACACCTCCGGGCCTGCGGGAGGAGACCCAGTACTTC; CDR3: CASSTPPGLREETQYF; D: TRBD2; size: few; J: TRBJ2-5; V: TRBV6-1
DNA: TGTGCCATCACCCCAAGGACACCGGACTCTGGAAACACCATATATTTT; CDR3: CAITPRTPDSGNTIYF; D: .; size: .; J: TRBJ1-3; V: TRBV10-3
DNA: TGTGCCAGCAGTCCCAATCGACAGGGTTATTACGAGCAGTACTTC; CDR3: CASSPNRQGYYEQYF; D: TRBD1; size: .; J: TRBJ2-7; V: TRBV28
DNA: TGTGCCAGCAAGCACAGCGGGGGGCCTGTGGAGACCCAGTACTTC; CDR3: CASKHSGGPVETQYF; D: TRBD2; size: few; J: TRBJ2-5; V: TRBV12-3/TRBV12-4
DNA: TGTGCCAGTAGTATAGAAGCAGAAGAACAGCCCCAGCATTTT; CDR3: CASSIEAEEQPQHF; D: .; size: few; J: TRBJ1-5; V: TRBV19
DNA: TGCGCCAGCAGTGATAGCGGACTAGCGGAAAGCACAGATACGCAGTATTTT; CDR3: CASSDSGLAESTDTQYF; D: TRBD2; size: few; J: TRBJ2-3; V: TRBV10-1
DNA: TGTGCCAGCAGTTTGCGCCTCAGCACAGATACGCAGTATTTT; CDR3: CASSLRLSTDTQYF; D: .; size: .; J: TRBJ2-3; V: TRBV6-2/TRBV6-3
DNA: TGCGCCAGCAGCCAAGAGCCCGGGACGGGATACAATGAGCAGTTCTTC; CDR3: CASSQEPGTGYNEQFF; D: .; size: .; J: TRBJ2-1; V: TRBV4-3
DNA: TGTGCCAGCAGCCTTATGGTGCACTACAATGAGCAGTTCTTC; CDR3: CASSLMVHYNEQFF; D: .; size: .; J: TRBJ2-1; V: TRBV28
DNA: TGTGCCAGCAGCTTGTACAGATTTCCGAACACTGAAGCTTTCTTT; CDR3: CASSLYRFPNTEAFF; D: .; size: few; J: TRBJ1-1; V: TRBV11-2
DNA: TGTGCCAGCAGCTTAGCCACAGGGACAGGACAACAAGAGACCCAGTACTTC; CDR3: CASSLATGTGQQETQYF; D: TRBD1; size: few; J: TRBJ2-5; V: TRBV7-2